These T cell receptor beta chains were read from a single sample in a study of identical twins. TCRdb analysed the 5' RACE reads with MiXCR anew, one entry per CDR3 protein. Of around 1.7 million distinct CDR3 sequences in the sample, roughly a third were seen once. Sequences were obtained from cord blood. The origin of the receptors is a newborn girl in good health. Each CDR3 is given with its conserved first and last residue. A D gene is named only where the DNA matches it firmly. Clone size appears in some rows only: once, few, many, or a class for an expanded clone.

v_call: TRBV10-3; j_call: TRBJ1-1; clone_size: once; d_call: -; cdr3_aa: CAIGGRANTEAFF; cdr3_nt: TGTGCCATCGGGGGGAGGGCGAACACTGAAGCTTTCTTT
v_call: TRBV20-1; j_call: TRBJ2-3; clone_size: -; d_call: -; cdr3_aa: CSARPGVWTDTQYF; cdr3_nt: TGCAGTGCTAGACCGGGAGTATGGACAGATACGCAGTATTTT
v_call: TRBV5-6; j_call: TRBJ2-1; clone_size: few; d_call: TRBD2; cdr3_aa: CASTPGLARDNEQFF; cdr3_nt: TGTGCCAGCACCCCCGGACTAGCGCGAGACAATGAGCAGTTCTTC
v_call: TRBV20-1; j_call: TRBJ1-5; clone_size: once; d_call: -; cdr3_aa: CSAHDPWSNQPQHF; cdr3_nt: TGCAGTGCTCACGACCCCTGGAGCAATCAGCCCCAGCATTTT
v_call: TRBV4-1; j_call: TRBJ2-1; clone_size: -; d_call: -; cdr3_aa: CASSQDQGLASRLGPNEQFF; cdr3_nt: TGCGCCAGCAGCCAAGATCAGGGGTTGGCTAGCCGTTTGGGGCCCAATGAGCAGTTCTTC
v_call: TRBV27; j_call: TRBJ2-1; clone_size: -; d_call: TRBD1; cdr3_aa: CASSFPGVRGQNEQFF; cdr3_nt: TGTGCCAGCAGTTTCCCCGGCGTGAGGGGGCAGAATGAGCAGTTCTTC
v_call: TRBV7-6; j_call: TRBJ1-3; clone_size: -; d_call: -; cdr3_aa: CASSSPSGNTIYF; cdr3_nt: TGTGCCAGCAGCTCCCCCTCTGGAAACACCATATATTTT
v_call: TRBV11-1; j_call: TRBJ2-1; clone_size: few; d_call: TRBD2; cdr3_aa: CASSWGTSGFYNEQFF; cdr3_nt: TGTGCCAGCAGCTGGGGGACTAGCGGGTTCTACAATGAGCAGTTCTTC
v_call: TRBV20-1; j_call: TRBJ2-3; clone_size: -; d_call: TRBD2; cdr3_aa: CSADLAGGTDTQYF; cdr3_nt: TGCAGTGCCGATTTAGCGGGGGGCACAGATACGCAGTATTTT
v_call: TRBV12-3/TRBV12-4; j_call: TRBJ2-1; clone_size: -; d_call: TRBD1; cdr3_aa: CASSLPAGTGRYNEQFF; cdr3_nt: TGTGCCAGCAGTTTGCCCGCCGGGACAGGGCGCTACAATGAGCAGTTCTTC
v_call: TRBV7-9; j_call: TRBJ1-2; clone_size: -; d_call: -; cdr3_aa: CASSSSRKGVDLFYGYTF; cdr3_nt: TGTGCCAGCAGCTCATCGAGGAAGGGGGTTGACCTTTTCTATGGCTACACCTTC
v_call: TRBV29-1; j_call: TRBJ1-2; clone_size: few; d_call: -; cdr3_aa: CSVEDYRGPYYGYTF; cdr3_nt: TGCAGCGTTGAAGATTATAGGGGACCCTACTATGGCTACACCTTC
v_call: TRBV20-1; j_call: TRBJ2-1; clone_size: -; d_call: TRBD2; cdr3_aa: CSGQREWNEQFF; cdr3_nt: TGCAGCGGGCAGCGGGAGTGGAATGAGCAGTTCTTC
v_call: TRBV20-1; j_call: TRBJ1-5; clone_size: -; d_call: TRBD1; cdr3_aa: CSATSGGAQPQHF; cdr3_nt: TGCAGTGCTACTTCAGGGGGCGCTCAGCCCCAGCATTTT
v_call: TRBV28; j_call: TRBJ2-7; clone_size: few; d_call: -; cdr3_aa: CASRDSFLYEQYF; cdr3_nt: TGTGCCAGCAGGGACAGTTTCCTCTACGAGCAGTACTTC
v_call: TRBV3-1; j_call: TRBJ2-7; clone_size: -; d_call: -; cdr3_aa: CASSQDTGSYNEQYF; cdr3_nt: TGTGCCAGCAGCCAAGACACGGGCTCCTACAATGAGCAGTACTTC
v_call: TRBV14; j_call: TRBJ1-1; clone_size: -; d_call: -; cdr3_aa: CASSQDSGEANTEAFF; cdr3_nt: TGTGCCAGCAGCCAAGATTCAGGGGAGGCTAACACTGAAGCTTTCTTT
v_call: TRBV20-1; j_call: TRBJ1-5; clone_size: few; d_call: -; cdr3_aa: CSARPRGRRANQPQHF; cdr3_nt: TGCAGTGCTAGACCGCGGGGGCGGCGCGCCAATCAGCCCCAGCATTTT
v_call: TRBV24-1; j_call: TRBJ1-4; clone_size: few; d_call: -; cdr3_aa: CATSDLAGQNEKLFF; cdr3_nt: TGTGCCACCAGTGATCTGGCAGGACAAAATGAAAAACTGTTTTTT
v_call: TRBV20-1; j_call: TRBJ2-7; clone_size: -; d_call: TRBD1; cdr3_aa: CSAPPGQAHYEQYF; cdr3_nt: TGCAGTGCTCCCCCGGGACAGGCCCACTACGAGCAGTACTTC
v_call: TRBV3-1; j_call: TRBJ2-2; clone_size: few; d_call: -; cdr3_aa: CASSQAVTGELFF; cdr3_nt: TGTGCCAGCAGCCAAGCAGTAACCGGGGAGCTGTTTTTT
v_call: TRBV7-8; j_call: TRBJ2-7; clone_size: few; d_call: -; cdr3_aa: CASSLEGLSERGSYEQYF; cdr3_nt: TGTGCCAGCAGCTTAGAGGGGCTCAGTGAAAGGGGCTCCTACGAGCAGTACTTC
v_call: TRBV5-1; j_call: TRBJ1-2; clone_size: -; d_call: -; cdr3_aa: CASSLPLDRLGYGYTF; cdr3_nt: TGCGCCAGCAGCTTGCCGCTTGACAGATTGGGCTATGGCTACACCTTC
v_call: TRBV28; j_call: TRBJ2-5; clone_size: -; d_call: -; cdr3_aa: CAISQGVQETQYF; cdr3_nt: TGTGCCATTTCACAGGGCGTACAAGAGACCCAGTACTTC
v_call: TRBV12-3/TRBV12-4; j_call: TRBJ2-3; clone_size: -; d_call: -; cdr3_aa: CASSFGDSSTDTQYF; cdr3_nt: TGTGCCAGCAGTTTTGGAGACAGTAGCACAGATACGCAGTATTTT
v_call: TRBV4-1; j_call: TRBJ2-4; clone_size: -; d_call: TRBD1; cdr3_aa: CASSARTGMAKNIQYF; cdr3_nt: TGCGCCAGCAGCGCCCGGACAGGGATGGCCAAAAACATTCAGTACTTC